Listed below are T cell receptor beta chains from one sample, sequenced in a study of T cell repertoires in cytomegalovirus infection. TCRdb ran MiXCR on the reads and lists one entry per CDR3 protein. The table has about 37,000 distinct CDR3 sequences, about 52% seen once. Their cognate antigens are unknown. Material: CD8+ T cells from cultured PBMCs, obtained from culture after CMV antigen stimulation. Source of these receptors: a human donor in good health (CMV status not recorded). Some clones in this sample may be carry-over from other donors' samples. Both conserved end residues are part of each CDR3. Each record gives: J gene, CDR3 length, D gene, V gene, CDR3 protein. A D gene is named only where the DNA matches it firmly.

>TRBJ2-5|11|.|TRBV28
CASRRKETQYF
>TRBJ2-3|17|.|TRBV7-6
CASSFLGDPYSTDTQYF
>TRBJ1-6|16|TRBD1|TRBV5-6
CASSLAQGARGSPLHF
>TRBJ2-7|13|.|TRBV4-1
CASSQDGTFEQYF
>TRBJ1-6|17|.|TRBV12-3/TRBV12-4
CASSWRGTTLYNSPLHF
>TRBJ1-2|13|.|TRBV10-3
CAIFTGLSYGYTF
>TRBJ2-1|15|TRBD2|TRBV11-3
CASSPQSGVYNEQFF
>TRBJ2-5|15|.|TRBV28
CASMGIRDRQETQYF
>TRBJ1-2|16|.|TRBV6-5
CASSYGVRGGRDGYTF
>TRBJ2-1|15|.|TRBV11-2
CASRRSQRTGHEQFF
>TRBJ2-1|15|.|TRBV27
CASSFSRVGSDEQFF
>TRBJ2-3|14|TRBD2|TRBV12-3/TRBV12-4
CASSFSGDGDTQYF
>TRBJ2-7|14|TRBD2|TRBV7-3
CASSWEGSANEQYF
>TRBJ1-2|15|.|TRBV7-4
CASSPALGGREGYTF
>TRBJ2-7|13|.|TRBV7-6
CASSYPRESEQYF
>TRBJ1-1|14|.|TRBV20-1
CSAIKGGLNTEAFF
>TRBJ2-7|14|.|TRBV19
CASSREGSSYEQYF
>TRBJ2-7|13|TRBD1|TRBV20-1
CSATGDRQYEQYF
>TRBJ2-3|14|.|TRBV27
CASRQVSNTDTQYF
>TRBJ2-1|15|.|TRBV19
CASSITGNSYNEQFF
>TRBJ2-3|16|TRBD2|TRBV6-4
CASSDSTSGVSDTQYF
>TRBJ2-7|17|TRBD2|TRBV20-1
CSARGRWWEGYSYEQYF
>TRBJ2-2|14|.|TRBV11-3
CASSHTVGTGELFF
>TRBJ2-3|16|TRBD2|TRBV10-3
CAISEGTSGITDTQYF
>TRBJ1-2|13|.|TRBV7-6
CASSRTYNYGYTF
>TRBJ1-4|15|.|TRBV13
CASSLAAGSLEKLFF
>TRBJ1-6|15|.|TRBV7-8
CASSLDRAGPSPLHF
>TRBJ1-5|15|.|TRBV28
CASRVGDSSNQPQHF
>TRBJ2-2|14|.|TRBV5-6
CASSLAIAIGELFF
>TRBJ2-5|18|TRBD2|TRBV28
CASSGLAGGSNFQETQYF
>TRBJ1-2|16|.|TRBV28
CASSPLVGSSNYGYTF
>TRBJ2-7|13|.|TRBV19
CASSWELSYEQYF
>TRBJ1-1|13|TRBD1|TRBV7-3
CASSTGQGFEAFF
>TRBJ2-1|15|.|TRBV7-9
CASSLQLVVGNEQFF
>TRBJ2-7|14|TRBD1|TRBV2
CASSRTGTSYEQYF
>TRBJ1-6|14|.|TRBV7-6
CASSLETFNSPLHF
>TRBJ2-5|13|.|TRBV27
CASSLVGGETQYF
>TRBJ2-7|15|.|TRBV7-9
CASSPGAGYGYEQYF
>TRBJ2-7|14|.|TRBV6-8
CASSPGHDTYEQYF
>TRBJ2-1|15|TRBD2|TRBV7-2
CASSGTSGGLGEQFF
>TRBJ1-2|15|.|TRBV11-2
CASSLGSGYREGYTF
>TRBJ2-1|15|TRBD2|TRBV7-2
CASSPLAGRGYEQFF
>TRBJ2-1|16|TRBD1|TRBV6-1
CASSERDRVSYNEQFF
>TRBJ2-3|20|TRBD2|TRBV7-2
CASSSPRLSAGVRSTDTQYF
>TRBJ2-1|14|.|TRBV7-2
CASSLDDVYNEQFF
>TRBJ2-1|16|.|TRBV7-9
CASSLIGVSSYYDQFF
>TRBJ2-2|15|.|TRBV7-3
CASSLMDSNTGELFF
>TRBJ2-1|16|.|TRBV11-2
CASSLGRAGHYNEQFF
>TRBJ1-1|14|.|TRBV7-9
CASRITDSNTEAFF
>TRBJ2-4|14|.|TRBV6-5
CASRGRDSKNIQYF
>TRBJ2-7|16|TRBD1|TRBV15
CATSREAGGRSYEQYF
>TRBJ2-5|14|.|TRBV4-1
CASSQDGQLETQYF
>TRBJ1-2|15|TRBD1|TRBV7-9
CASSSRTGGMGGYTF
>TRBJ2-7|13|.|TRBV12-3/TRBV12-4
CASSFRDSGEQYF
>TRBJ2-1|11|.|TRBV6-1
CASSTYNEQFF
>TRBJ2-7|15|TRBD2|TRBV20-1
CSARDVAGASYEQYF
>TRBJ1-1|15|TRBD1|TRBV7-8
CASSGRDRGSTEAFF
>TRBJ2-3|15|TRBD1|TRBV11-1
CASSSGTVITDTQYF
>TRBJ2-7|16|.|TRBV11-2
CASSLNHRVGSYEQYF